This T cell receptor (beta chain) was captured in a study of T cell changes during pregnancy in multiple sclerosis. The CDR3 spans 14 residues. The junction had 6 bases not matched to a gene; V was cut back by 6 bases and J by 5 bases. Looked up from germline, CDR1 is ENHRY and CDR2 is SYGVKD. Generated by immunoSEQ multiplex PCR, the TCRdb table keeps only in-frame clones and is missing some. The table shows 68,000 or so clones, with under 95% occurring only once. Details on this clone: Other DNA variants within this sample encode the same CDR3.

V is TRBV10-3 and J is TRBJ2-5; 10 positions agree with TRBD2. Sequencing used peripheral blood, obtained in the second trimester of pregnancy. This clonotype was sampled from a female donor with multiple sclerosis, enrolled in a pregnancy study. The CDR3, as DNA: TGTGCCATCAGCTCAGCGGGGGGGGTGGAGACCCAGTACTTC. It codes for CAISSAGGVETQYF.